One T cell receptor beta chain is described in this entry. The data were obtained in a study of blood T cell repertoires in COVID-19. Study at large: There were acute and convalescent COVID-19 samples, and they came from the United States, Italy and Spain. PBMCs, B-cell-depleted T cells, or T cells were the source of the cDNA or gDNA that made up the material.

The germline V gene has CDR1 LGHDT and CDR2 YNNKEL (reference sequence). The CDR3 has 17 amino acids. J gave up 6 bases and V 4 bases, and 14 bases lay outside the gene matches. Original methodology: From reference gene primer amplification, estimates of nucleated cell counts were derived. Only in-frame clones appear in the TCRdb table, and some are missing; sequencing was by immunoSEQ multiplex PCR. That table is the source of V, J and clone size, and D and trimming were worked out from the DNA. The table includes nearly 95,000 clones, around 86% detected once. This sequence joins TRBV3-1 (or the pseudogene TRBV3-2) and TRBJ1-1; 10 positions match TRBD1. The specimen was peripheral blood. This TCR came from a woman of 80 years or more with acute or convalescent COVID-19. The CDR3 region has the DNA TGTGCCAGCAGCCCTACACTCAACGGACAGGGGGGGGCTGAAGCTTTCTTT. This sequence encodes CASSPTLNGQGGAEAFF.